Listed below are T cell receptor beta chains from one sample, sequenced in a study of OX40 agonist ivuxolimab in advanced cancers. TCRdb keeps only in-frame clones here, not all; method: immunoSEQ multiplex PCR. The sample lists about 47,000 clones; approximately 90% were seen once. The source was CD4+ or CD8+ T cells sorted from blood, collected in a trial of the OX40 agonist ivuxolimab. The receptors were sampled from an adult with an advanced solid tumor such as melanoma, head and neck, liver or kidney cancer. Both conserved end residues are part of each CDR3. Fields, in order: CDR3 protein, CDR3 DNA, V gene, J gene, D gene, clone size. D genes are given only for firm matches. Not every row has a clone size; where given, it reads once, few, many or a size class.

CDR3aa: CASSLASLGETQYF
CDR3nt: TGTGCCAGCAGTTTAGCCTCACTAGGAGAGACCCAGTACTTC
v_gene: TRBV6-6
j_gene: TRBJ2-5
d_gene: NA
abundance: NA

CDR3aa: CASSYWDSNEQFF
CDR3nt: TGTGCCAGCAGTTACTGGGACAGCAATGAGCAGTTCTTC
v_gene: TRBV6-5
j_gene: TRBJ2-1
d_gene: TRBD1
abundance: NA

CDR3aa: CAWSVAEAGGDEQYF
CDR3nt: TGTGCCTGGAGTGTAGCTGAAGCAGGGGGCGACGAGCAGTACTTC
v_gene: TRBV30
j_gene: TRBJ2-7
d_gene: TRBD1
abundance: NA

CDR3aa: CASSREQTYNEQFF
CDR3nt: TGTGCCAGCTCACGGGAACAGACCTACAATGAGCAGTTCTTC
v_gene: TRBV18
j_gene: TRBJ2-1
d_gene: NA
abundance: NA

CDR3aa: CASSQTGELFF
CDR3nt: TGTGCCAGCAGCCAAACCGGGGAGCTGTTTTTT
v_gene: TRBV5-8
j_gene: TRBJ2-2
d_gene: NA
abundance: NA

CDR3aa: CSVESGDNYGYTF
CDR3nt: TGCAGCGTTGAATCGGGGGATAACTATGGCTACACCTTC
v_gene: TRBV29-1
j_gene: TRBJ1-2
d_gene: NA
abundance: NA

CDR3aa: CASSSRGDTIYF
CDR3nt: TGTGCCAGCAGCTCTCGCGGTGACACCATATATTTT
v_gene: TRBV7-8
j_gene: TRBJ1-3
d_gene: NA
abundance: NA

CDR3aa: CASSQETGSGANVLTF
CDR3nt: TGTGCCAGCAGCCAGGAAACAGGCTCTGGGGCCAACGTCCTGACTTTC
v_gene: TRBV4-2
j_gene: TRBJ2-6
d_gene: NA
abundance: NA

CDR3aa: CATKEGGLSKQPQHF
CDR3nt: TGTGCCACCAAAGAAGGGGGACTTAGCAAACAGCCCCAGCATTTT
v_gene: TRBV2
j_gene: TRBJ1-5
d_gene: NA
abundance: medium-sized

CDR3aa: CASSLGRGMGNEQFF
CDR3nt: TGTGCCAGCAGTTTGGGCAGGGGAATGGGGAATGAGCAGTTCTTC
v_gene: TRBV27
j_gene: TRBJ2-1
d_gene: NA
abundance: NA

CDR3aa: CASGGTGPYNQPQHF
CDR3nt: TGTGCCAGTGGAGGAACCGGGCCTTACAATCAGCCCCAGCATTTT
v_gene: TRBV19
j_gene: TRBJ1-5
d_gene: NA
abundance: NA

CDR3aa: CASSLGGGGTQYF
CDR3nt: TGTGCCAGCAGCCTCGGCGGGGGCGGTACGCAGTATTTT
v_gene: TRBV5-6
j_gene: TRBJ2-3
d_gene: NA
abundance: NA

CDR3aa: CASSRTQGTGNTIYF
CDR3nt: TGTGCCAGCAGTAGGACCCAGGGGACAGGAAACACCATATATTTT
v_gene: TRBV6-5
j_gene: TRBJ1-3
d_gene: NA
abundance: once

CDR3aa: CASSFGQGLTDTQYF
CDR3nt: TGTGCCAGCAGTTTTGGACAGGGCCTCACAGATACGCAGTATTTT
v_gene: TRBV7-9
j_gene: TRBJ2-3
d_gene: TRBD1
abundance: once

CDR3aa: CASAPGTGFHEQYF
CDR3nt: TGTGCCAGTGCCCCCGGGACAGGGTTCCACGAGCAGTACTTC
v_gene: TRBV19
j_gene: TRBJ2-7
d_gene: TRBD1
abundance: NA

CDR3aa: CTSSQNRDRGWEPQHF
CDR3nt: TGCACCAGCAGCCAAAACCGGGACAGGGGTTGGGAGCCCCAGCATTTT
v_gene: TRBV1
j_gene: TRBJ1-5
d_gene: NA
abundance: NA